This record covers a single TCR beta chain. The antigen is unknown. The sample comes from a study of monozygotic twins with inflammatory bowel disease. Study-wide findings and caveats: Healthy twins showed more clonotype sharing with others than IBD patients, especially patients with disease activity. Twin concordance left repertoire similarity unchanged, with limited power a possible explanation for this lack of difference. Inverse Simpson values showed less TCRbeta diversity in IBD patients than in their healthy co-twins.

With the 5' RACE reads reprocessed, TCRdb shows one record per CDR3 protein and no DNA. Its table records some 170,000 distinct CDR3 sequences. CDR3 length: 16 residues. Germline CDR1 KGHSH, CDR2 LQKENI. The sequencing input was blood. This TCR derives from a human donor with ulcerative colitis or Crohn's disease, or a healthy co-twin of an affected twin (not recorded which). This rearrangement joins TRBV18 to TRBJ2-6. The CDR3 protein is CASSPLQGAGANVLTF.